The 23 T cell receptor beta chains in this list originate from one sample, sequenced in a study of blood T cells in healthy people across ages (dated by TCRdb to between 2015 and 2017). The method behind the library was 5' RACE. The sequencer listed for this sample is Illumina HiSeq 2500. A second PCR of about 7 to 12 cycles was run with a J-beta primer mix and a sample-barcoded 5' primer. The public reads were run again by TCRdb, first through fastp at Q25 and then through MiXCR, and only productive beta chains were kept. Under each unique CDR3 protein, matching rows form one entry showing the most common genes and DNA. The sample contains approximately 670,000 distinct CDR3 sequences, around 41% of them found a single time. The ten largest clones add up to approximately 29% of the sample. The sequencing input was blood. The source of these receptors is a man at least 80 years old in good health.

The chain joins TRBV29-1 to TRBJ2-3, with D perhaps given as TRBD1 or TRBD2 (5 bases each). Germline V gives CDR1 SQVTM, CDR2 ANQGSEA. The CDR3 spans 15 residues. V dropped 3 bases and J dropped 0 bases, with 13 bases sitting between them. CDR3 protein: CSVDPGRKSTDTQYF. As DNA, the CDR3 is TGCAGCGTTGATCCGGGACGAAAAAGCACAGATACGCAGTATTTT.

The chain couples TRBV18 to TRBJ2-5, with TRBD1 matching 12 bases. With V trimmed by 6 bases and J by 2 bases, 10 bases remained unmatched. In germline, CDR1 is KGHSH, CDR2 LQKENI. The CDR3 contains 17 residues. In DNA, the CDR3 is TGTGCCAGCTCCACCGGGACAGGGGGCGCAAGGCAAGAGACCCAGTACTTC. Protein sequence: CASSTGTGGARQETQYF.

This clonotype came up a few times. This rearrangement joins TRBV3-1 to TRBJ2-1; D remains ambiguous. V lost 5 bases and J lost 0, with 11 bases in between. Germline V gene sequence: CDR1 LGHDT, CDR2 YNNKEL (reference sequence). CDR3 length: 15 amino acids. The CDR3 here is CASSDDWGSYNEQFF. The CDR3 DNA sequence: TGTGCCAGCAGCGATGACTGGGGCTCCTACAATGAGCAGTTCTTC.

The rearrangement uses TRBV20-1 and TRBJ2-1; D remains ambiguous. This CDR3 comprises 16 residues. Germline V CDR1 and CDR2: DFQATT, SNEGSKA (reference sequence). Trimming pared 5 bases from V and 1 base from J, leaving 18 bases between. CDR3 residues: CSAPPPILGSYNEQFF. The CDR3 DNA reads as TGCAGTGCTCCACCTCCGATACTGGGGTCCTACAATGAGCAGTTCTTC.

V usage is TRBV10-3 and J usage is TRBJ2-5; TRBD1 agrees at 8 bases. After removal of 3 bases from V and 2 bases from J, the junction contained 5 bases not matched to a gene. The CDR3 consists of 15 residues. Germline lookup yields CDR1 ENHRY and CDR2 SYGVKD. CDR3 nucleotides: TGTGCCATCAGTGACCAGGACAGGGCGCAAGAGACCCAGTACTTC. Translation gives CAISDQDRAQETQYF.

This clonotype was detected a few times. The CDR3 region is CASSQEKSAIQETQYF. The CDR3 DNA sequence: TGTGCCAGCAGCCAAGAAAAATCAGCGATACAAGAGACCCAGTACTTC. The chain uses TRBV3-1 and TRBJ2-5; D is ambiguous. CDR3 length: 16 residues. Looked up from germline, CDR1 is LGHDT and CDR2 is YNNKEL (reference sequence). The V end was cut by 0 bases, the J end by 2 bases, with 13 bases between.

The gene calls are TRBV6-5 and TRBJ2-6; no definite D call. The CDR3 is 16 residues long. The V gene lost 0 bases and the J gene lost 1 base, with 7 bases spanning the gap. Germline V gene lookup returns CDR1 MNHEY and CDR2 SVGAGI. DNA for the CDR3: TGTGCCAGCAGTTACTCTAGGGCATCTGGGGCCAACGTCCTGACTTTC. Translating gives CASSYSRASGANVLTF.

V usage is TRBV9 and J usage is TRBJ2-5, with D possibly matching TRBD1 (6 bases). The V end was cut by 3 bases, the J end by 2 bases, with 14 bases between. CDR3 length: 15 amino acids. CDR1 and CDR2 from the germline V gene are SGDLS and YYNGEE. The CDR3 bases are TGTGCCAGCAGCGGTGGGCCCGGACAGCAAGAGACCCAGTACTTC. Protein sequence: CASSGGPGQQETQYF.

This clonotype was seen more than once but under ten times. V gene TRBV4-2 combines with J gene TRBJ2-3, with a tentative D call TRBD1 (6 bases). The CDR3 spans 15 residues. Trimming shortened V by 4 bases and J by 8 bases, and 19 bases separated the two germline ends. In germline, CDR1 is LGHNA, CDR2 YNFKEQ. The CDR3: CASSPNREWEFTQYF. CDR3 sequence (DNA): TGTGCCAGCAGCCCAAACAGGGAGTGGGAATTTACGCAGTATTTT.

CDR3: CASRGPHRGVYEQYF. In nucleotides, the CDR3 is TGTGCCAGCAGAGGCCCCCACAGGGGGGTCTACGAGCAGTACTTC. The chain couples TRBV6-1 to TRBJ2-7; 8 bases map to TRBD1. Germline V gives CDR1 MNHNS, CDR2 SASEGT. V was pared by 6 bases and J by 3 bases, with 10 bases of the junction left unmatched. This CDR3 spans 15 amino acids.

The sample holds many counts of this clonotype. This rearrangement joins TRBV29-1 to TRBJ2-6; unclear D gene. The germline V and J ends were trimmed by 2 bases and 1 base, with 12 bases remaining between them. Germline loops: CDR1 SQVTM, CDR2 ANQGSEA. The CDR3 is made up of 16 amino acids. In DNA, the CDR3 is TGCAGCGTTGAACACAGAACCCGGTCTGGGGCCAACGTCCTGACTTTC. It codes for CSVEHRTRSGANVLTF.

A few counts support this clonotype. This chain connects TRBV15 to TRBJ2-3, with TRBD2 matching 12 bases. This CDR3 has 16 amino acids. Per germline, CDR1 LNHNV and CDR2 YYDKDF (reference sequence). V was pared by 3 bases and J by 6 bases, with 7 bases of the junction left unmatched. The DNA of the CDR3 is TGTGCCACCAGCAGCCGACTAGCGGGAGTATCGGATACGCAGTATTTT. This gives the protein CATSSRLAGVSDTQYF.

The rearrangement joins TRBV4-3 to TRBJ2-1; weak D call: TRBD1 (5 bases). This CDR3 comprises 18 residues. The germline gives CDR1 LGHNA, CDR2 YSLEER. With 4 bases removed from V and 3 bases from J, the gap between germline ends came to 22 bases. CDR3 coding DNA: TGCGCCAGCAGCCCTGAAGAAGGCAGGGTAACTGGCTACAATGAGCAGTTCTTC. This translates into CASSPEEGRVTGYNEQFF.

This chain uses TRBV7-2 with TRBJ2-1; 12 bases are shared with TRBD2. In germline, CDR1 is SGHTA, CDR2 FQGNSA. The V segment lost 5 bases and the J segment 7 bases; nucleotides outside the gene matches: 6. The CDR3 spans 15 residues. In nucleotides, the CDR3 is TGTGCCAGCAGCGCTAGCGGGAGGGCCGTTAATGAGCAGTTCTTC. Its protein product is CASSASGRAVNEQFF.

The V and J genes are TRBV6-5 and TRBJ2-1, with D perhaps TRBD1 (7 bases). CDR1 is MNHEY, CDR2 SVGAGI, per germline. CDR3 length: 17 amino acids. V lost 6 bases and J lost 2, with 20 bases in between. The CDR3 here is CASSNSRGQRAYNEQFF. CDR3 DNA: TGTGCCAGCAGCAACTCCCGGGGACAGCGGGCCTACAATGAGCAGTTCTTC.

V gene TRBV11-3 combines with J gene TRBJ2-1; 7 nucleotides match TRBD2. The assigned J gene may be wrong: the sequence end matches TRBJ2-7 better. The CDR3 is 14 amino acids. Germline assignment: CDR1 SGHNT and CDR2 YENEEA. The CDR3 sequence: CASSLRAGVDEQYF. CDR3 sequence (DNA): TGTGCCAGCAGCTTAAGGGCGGGAGTTGATGAGCAGTACTTC.

The chain has TRBV20-1 and TRBJ2-5; D gene uncertain. Germline lookup yields CDR1 DFQATT and CDR2 SNEGSKA (reference sequence). The V and J ends lost 1 base and 0 bases respectively, with 6 bases between them. The CDR3 runs to 13 residues. The CDR3 sequence: CSARVNNQETQYF. Here the CDR3 DNA reads TGCAGTGCTAGAGTGAACAACCAAGAGACCCAGTACTTC.

Worth noting for this clonotype: A read error may explain this, as a much larger clone is one base away. V usage is TRBV9 and J usage is TRBJ2-5, with D hard to call. Trimming took off 3 bases at V and 11 bases at J, with 14 bases between the two ends. Germline CDR1 SGDLS, CDR2 YYNGEE. The length of the CDR3 is 12 residues. This CDR3 is CASSGSNSEQYF. In nucleotides, the CDR3 is TGTGCCAGCAGCGGATCTAATTCTGAGCAGTACTTC.

With respect to this clonotype: A read error may account for a junction end that differs from germline. This chain links TRBV15 with TRBJ2-3, with 10 bases identical to TRBD2. The germline V gene encodes CDR1 LNHNV and CDR2 YYDKDF (reference sequence). This CDR3 has 15 amino acids. CDR3 amino acids: CVTSRSGLATDTQYF. The CDR3 DNA reads TGTGTCACCAGCAGATCGGGACTAGCGACAGATACGCAGTATTTT. The full variable domain, completed using reference TRBV15 and TRBJ2-3, is DAMVIQNPRYQVTQFGKPVTLSCSQTLNHNVMYWYQQKSSQAPKLLFHYYDKDFNNEADTPDNFQSRRPNTSFCFLDIRSPGLGDTAMYLCVTSRSGLATDTQYFGPGTRLTVL.

This clonotype has at least ten counts. The chain joins TRBV6-2 or TRBV6-3 to TRBJ2-1, with 9 bases that match TRBD2. Germline V gene lookup returns CDR1 MNHEY and CDR2 SVGEGT. This CDR3 spans 15 amino acids. The J segment lost 3 bases and the V segment lost 4 bases, leaving 4 bases of the junction unmatched. The CDR3 here is CASSLAGVGYNEQFF. CDR3 bases: TGTGCCAGCAGTTTAGCGGGAGTGGGCTACAATGAGCAGTTCTTC.

In this sample, this clonotype turned up a few times. The chain couples TRBV2 to TRBJ2-7; the D is unclear. Looked up from germline, CDR1 is SNHLY and CDR2 is FYNNEI. V lost 5 bases and J lost 6, with 11 bases in between. This CDR3 contains 12 residues. CDR3 loop: CASSLRGGEQYF. CDR3 nucleotide sequence: TGTGCCAGCAGTCTTCGAGGCGGCGAGCAGTACTTC.

With regard to this clonotype: An end of the junction does not agree with germline; a read error may underlie this. The V call is TRBV28, the J call TRBJ2-5; 7 bases match TRBD1. The CDR3 contains 13 residues. Germline V CDR1 and CDR2: MDHEN, SYDVKM. CDR3 nucleotide sequence: TGTGCCGGCAGCCGGACAGGACAAGAGACCCAGTACTTC. Translating it yields CAGSRTGQETQYF.

The CDR3 nucleotides read TGTGCCAGCAGCGTAGGCCCCCCGGATGGTACGTTTGAGCAGTACTTC. Protein: CASSVGPPDGTFEQYF. The chain links TRBV9 to TRBJ2-7, with unresolved D. The CDR3 is 16 residues long. Germline CDR1 reads SGDLS; CDR2 reads YYNGEE. Deletions cut 0 bases from V and 7 bases from J, with 20 bases between.